A selection of T cell receptor beta chains follows, all from one sample in a study of cytomegalovirus exposure and HLA in healthy donors. The protocol was immunoSEQ multiplex PCR, while the TCRdb copy is restricted to in-frame clones and leaves out a portion. The sample records 160,000 or so clones, around 80% being singletons. Sample: PBMCs. The origin of the receptors is a woman between 35 and 50 years old in good health and CMV-seronegative. Both conserved end residues are part of each CDR3.

j_call v_call cdr3_aa
TRBJ2-1 TRBV7-8 CASSLFRAGGAYNEQFF
TRBJ2-1 TRBV2 CASSAGLQREQFF
TRBJ1-1 TRBV19 CASRLGAANTEAFF
TRBJ2-3 TRBV30 CAWTWEGGTQYF
TRBJ1-1 TRBV5-1 CASSLNEGATEAFF
TRBJ1-1 TRBV14 CASSQGILREAFF
TRBJ1-2 TRBV10-3 CAINQAGGYTF
TRBJ2-2 TRBV19 CASSISDSYFSGELFF
TRBJ1-1 TRBV25-1 CASRTGGIVEAFF
TRBJ2-3 TRBV9 CASSAGLASTDTQYF
TRBJ2-7 TRBV9 CASSATGTRVYEQYF
TRBJ2-5 TRBV2 CASSRTSRQGTQYF
TRBJ2-1 TRBV6-6 CASSYADYNEQFF
TRBJ1-1 TRBV27 CASRPTQRRMNTEAFF
TRBJ2-1 TRBV19 CASSTGIANEQFF
TRBJ2-7 TRBV9 CASSVEQGPYEQYF
TRBJ2-7 TRBV7-8 CASSPRGAGLASYEQYF
TRBJ2-3 TRBV28 CASSSRIPGQGIDTQYF
TRBJ2-7 TRBV5-1 CASSPGQGSEQYF
TRBJ2-7 TRBV6-1 CASSARGLAGVDEQYF
TRBJ1-3 TRBV5-3 CARSFRIYQGRGDTIYF
TRBJ1-4 TRBV15 CATSRILETGFEKLFF
TRBJ2-1 TRBV7-8 CASSLLATSNEQFF
TRBJ1-2 TRBV28 CASSFLDVQDDGYTF
TRBJ1-5 TRBV6-4 CASSDRILGQGAGVQPQHF
TRBJ2-7 TRBV5-1 CASSLDDSRLEQYF
TRBJ2-7 TRBV25-1 CASREQGLGEQYF
TRBJ1-2 TRBV5-8 CASSLAGGKAGYTF
TRBJ1-6 TRBV30 CACKVAETGGRNSPLHF
TRBJ2-1 TRBV5-1 CASSLDPQGEQFF
TRBJ2-1 TRBV9 CASSVVGGQTYNEQFF
TRBJ2-7 TRBV27 CASSTRQGVPWEQYF